This TCR beta chain was observed in a study of cytomegalovirus exposure and HLA in healthy donors. Study in general: Roughly 180 million T cells yielded roughly 100 million unique TCR beta sequences, as an earlier analysis found.

This clone has just a few counts. Its antigen remains unidentified. Study-wide results and limits: What a later analysis showed was that several of the most significant clusters appeared linked to common viral pathogens. Researchers reported in a later analysis that a missense DCLRE1C variant was tied to TCR beta V- and J-gene trimming. In presence/absence analyses, roughly uniform sequencing depth across donors was assumed.

This CDR3 is built from 15 residues. V dropped 2 bases and J dropped 2 bases, with 13 bases sitting between them. Germline CDR1 and CDR2: SGHDN and FVKESK. Primers: 60 Vbeta forward and 13 Jbeta reverse. Assay used: immunoSEQ multiplex PCR; TCRdb lists only in-frame clones, some missing. The table shows 100,000 to 150,000 clones, with under 80% occurring only once. This TCR was sampled from a man in his forties in good health and CMV-seropositive. The genes are TRBV14 and TRBJ2-7, with a possible D match to TRBD2 (6 bases). The sample comprised PBMCs. This CDR3 reads CASSQIGRTTYEQYF. CDR3 DNA sequence: TGTGCCAGCAGCCAAATAGGACGGACTACCTACGAGCAGTACTTC.